This T cell receptor (beta chain) comes out of a study of control samples from healthy donors and cancer patients. Trimming left V 5 bases short and J 2 bases short, with 11 bases between. The CDR3 has 14 amino acids. The germline V gene encodes CDR1 SGHNT and CDR2 YENEEA. The repertoire was sequenced with immunoSEQ multiplex PCR; TCRdb's copy has only in-frame clones and lacks some. This sample carries about 140,000 clones, roughly 92% of them seen once, and the ten largest clones take about 10%. The V and J genes are TRBV11-3 and TRBJ2-3; D remains unclear. The sequence came from a man aged 25 to 45 in good health. Source material: blood. The CDR3 DNA sequence: TGTGCCAGCAGCCCCGGCGGTCCCACAGATACGCAGTATTTT. Translated: CASSPGGPTDTQYF.